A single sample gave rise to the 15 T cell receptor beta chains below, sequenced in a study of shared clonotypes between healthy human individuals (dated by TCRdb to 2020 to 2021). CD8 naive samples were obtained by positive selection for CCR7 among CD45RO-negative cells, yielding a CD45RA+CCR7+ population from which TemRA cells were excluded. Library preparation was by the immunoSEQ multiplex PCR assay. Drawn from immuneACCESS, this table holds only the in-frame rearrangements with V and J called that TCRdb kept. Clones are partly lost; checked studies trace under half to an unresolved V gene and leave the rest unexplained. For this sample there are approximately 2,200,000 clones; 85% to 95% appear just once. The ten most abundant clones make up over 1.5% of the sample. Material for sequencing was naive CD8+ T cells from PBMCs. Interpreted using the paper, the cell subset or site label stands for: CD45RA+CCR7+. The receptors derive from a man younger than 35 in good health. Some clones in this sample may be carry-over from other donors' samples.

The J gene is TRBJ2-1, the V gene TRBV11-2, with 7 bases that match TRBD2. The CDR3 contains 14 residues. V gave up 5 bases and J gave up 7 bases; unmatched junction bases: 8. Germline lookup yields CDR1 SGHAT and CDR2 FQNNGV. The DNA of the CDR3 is TGTGCCAGCAGCCGCTTGGGGGGGTGGAATGAGCAGTTCTTC. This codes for CASSRLGGWNEQFF.

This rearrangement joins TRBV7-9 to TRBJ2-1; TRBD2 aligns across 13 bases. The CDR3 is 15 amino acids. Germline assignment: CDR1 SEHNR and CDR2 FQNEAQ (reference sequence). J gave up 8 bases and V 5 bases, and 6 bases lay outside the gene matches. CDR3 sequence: CASSITSGRVHEQFF. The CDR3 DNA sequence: TGTGCCAGCAGCATAACTAGCGGGAGGGTCCATGAGCAGTTCTTC.

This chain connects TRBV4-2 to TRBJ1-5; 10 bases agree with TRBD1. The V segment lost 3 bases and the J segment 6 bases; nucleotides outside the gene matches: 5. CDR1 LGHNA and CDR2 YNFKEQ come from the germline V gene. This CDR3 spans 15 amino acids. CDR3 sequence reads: CASSHPGQGSQPQHF. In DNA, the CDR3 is TGTGCCAGCAGCCACCCGGGACAGGGGTCTCAGCCCCAGCATTTT.

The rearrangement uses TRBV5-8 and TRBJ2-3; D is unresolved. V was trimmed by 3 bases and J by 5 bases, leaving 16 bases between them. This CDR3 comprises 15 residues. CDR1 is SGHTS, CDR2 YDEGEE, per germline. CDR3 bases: TGTGCCAGCAGCTCCTTACCACACCCCGGAGATACGCAGTATTTT. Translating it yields CASSSLPHPGDTQYF.

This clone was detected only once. This chain's CDR3 is CASRGRSYNEQFF. In DNA form, the CDR3 reads TGTGCCAGCCGGGGCCGCTCCTACAATGAGCAGTTCTTC. The rearrangement joins TRBV11-2 to TRBJ2-1; D might be TRBD1 or TRBD2, each matching 5 bases. The CDR3 consists of 13 residues. CDR1 SGHAT and CDR2 FQNNGV come from the germline V gene. The V and J ends lost 8 bases and 0 bases respectively, with 8 bases between them. The full variable domain, rest sourced from reference TRBV11-2 and TRBJ2-1, is EAGVAQSPRYKIIEKRQSVAFWCNPISGHATLYWYQQILGQGPKLLIQFQNNGVVDDSQLPKDRFSAERLKGVDSTLKIQPAKLEDSAVYLCASRGRSYNEQFFGPGTRLTVL.

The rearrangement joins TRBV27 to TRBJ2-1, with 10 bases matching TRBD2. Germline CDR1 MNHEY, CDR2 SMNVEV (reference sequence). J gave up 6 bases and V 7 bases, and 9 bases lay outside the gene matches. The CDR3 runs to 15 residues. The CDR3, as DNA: TGTGCCAGCAACTATATAGCGGGGGGATCCAATGAGCAGTTCTTC. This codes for CASNYIAGGSNEQFF.

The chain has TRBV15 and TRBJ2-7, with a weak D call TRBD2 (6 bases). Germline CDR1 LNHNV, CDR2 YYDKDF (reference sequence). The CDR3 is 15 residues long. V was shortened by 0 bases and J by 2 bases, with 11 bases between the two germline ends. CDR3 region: CATSRERREAYEQYF. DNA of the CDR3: TGTGCCACCAGCAGAGAACGCAGGGAGGCCTACGAGCAGTACTTC.

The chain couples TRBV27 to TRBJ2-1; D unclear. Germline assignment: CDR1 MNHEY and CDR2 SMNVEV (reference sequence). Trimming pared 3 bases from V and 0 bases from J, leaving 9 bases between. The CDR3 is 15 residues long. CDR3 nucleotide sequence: TGTGCCAGCAGTTTGTGGCCAAGCTCCTACAATGAGCAGTTCTTC. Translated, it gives CASSLWPSSYNEQFF.

CDR3 sequence: CASSPSRGVPNHEQYF. The CDR3 nucleotides read TGTGCCAGCAGCCCCAGTAGGGGGGTCCCAAACCACGAGCAGTACTTC. The chain recombines TRBV7-6 with TRBJ2-7; D could derive from TRBD1 or TRBD2 (6 bases each). The germline V gene encodes CDR1 SGHVS and CDR2 FNYEAQ. Trimming took 5 bases from V and 5 from J, leaving 22 bases between them. The length of the CDR3 is 16 residues.

As DNA, the CDR3 is TGTGCCAGCAGCTTAGAAGTGGCGGGACTCTCCTACGAGCAGTACTTC. This encodes CASSLEVAGLSYEQYF. V gene TRBV7-8 combines with J gene TRBJ2-7, with D possibly TRBD2 on 6 matching bases. The CDR3 is made up of 16 amino acids. V lost 1 base to trimming and J lost 0 bases, with 13 bases between them. The germline V gene encodes CDR1 SGHVS and CDR2 FQNEAQ.

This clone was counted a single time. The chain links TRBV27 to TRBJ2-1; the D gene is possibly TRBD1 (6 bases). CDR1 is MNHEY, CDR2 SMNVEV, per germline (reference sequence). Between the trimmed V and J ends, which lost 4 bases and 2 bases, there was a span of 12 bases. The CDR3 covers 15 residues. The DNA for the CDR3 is TGTGCCAGCAGTTCCGGACAGAAAGCCTACAATGAGCAGTTCTTC. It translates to CASSSGQKAYNEQFF.

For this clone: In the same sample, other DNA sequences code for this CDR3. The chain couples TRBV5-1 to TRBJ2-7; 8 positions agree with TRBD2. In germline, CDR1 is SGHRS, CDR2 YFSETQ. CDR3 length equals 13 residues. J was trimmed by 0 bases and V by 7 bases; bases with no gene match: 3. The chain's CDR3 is CASREGLSYEQYF. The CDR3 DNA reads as TGCGCCAGCCGGGAGGGACTCTCCTACGAGCAGTACTTC.

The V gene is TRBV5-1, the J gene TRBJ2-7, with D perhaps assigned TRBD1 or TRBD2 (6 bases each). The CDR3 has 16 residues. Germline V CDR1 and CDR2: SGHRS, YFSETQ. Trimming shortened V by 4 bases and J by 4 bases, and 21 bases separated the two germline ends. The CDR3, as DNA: TGCGCCAGCAGCCAACCTGTAGGGGGACTTACTTACGAGCAGTACTTC. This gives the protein CASSQPVGGLTYEQYF.

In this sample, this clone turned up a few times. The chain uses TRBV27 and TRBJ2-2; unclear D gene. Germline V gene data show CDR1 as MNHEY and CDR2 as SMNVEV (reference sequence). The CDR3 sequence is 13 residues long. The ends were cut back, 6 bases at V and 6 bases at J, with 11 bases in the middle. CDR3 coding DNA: TGTGCCAGCAGCCCCCGTCCCGCCGGGGAGCTGTTTTTT. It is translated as CASSPRPAGELFF.

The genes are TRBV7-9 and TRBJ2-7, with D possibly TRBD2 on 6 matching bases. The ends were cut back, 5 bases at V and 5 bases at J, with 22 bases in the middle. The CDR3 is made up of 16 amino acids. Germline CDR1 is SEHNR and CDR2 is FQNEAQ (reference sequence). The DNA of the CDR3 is TGTGCCAGCAGCCAGTTCGTGGGAGGCAGTCACCACGAGCAGTACTTC. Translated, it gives CASSQFVGGSHHEQYF.